A selection of T cell receptor beta chains follows, all from one sample in a study of identical twins. TCRdb reprocessed the 5' RACE reads via MiXCR and lists one record per CDR3 protein. The sample holds about 470,000 distinct CDR3 sequences; 20% to 25% are singletons and the top ten take just under 3%. Another study also made use of these data, one on T cells expressing NK-cell markers.

Sample: CD4+ T cells sorted from blood. Source of these receptors: a young woman in good health. CDR3s include the opening cysteine and the closing phenylalanine or tryptophan. The D gene is left open where the match is weak. Clone size appears in some rows only: once, few, many, or a class for an expanded clone.

d_call	v_call	j_call	clone_size	cdr3_nt	cdr3_aa
.	TRBV18	TRBJ2-7	few	TGTGCCAGCTCACCACCGGGACGGTCGCTAGGCGAGCAGTACTTC	CASSPPGRSLGEQYF
.	TRBV6-6	TRBJ2-7	.	TGTGCCAGCAGTTACCCGGAGGGGGAGCAGTACTTC	CASSYPEGEQYF
.	TRBV10-1	TRBJ2-1	few	TGCGCCATAGACGGGGAAGAGCAGTTCTTC	CAIDGEEQFF
TRBD1	TRBV12-3/TRBV12-4	TRBJ2-5	.	TGTGCCAGCAGTTCTTCCGGGACAGGGGAAGAGACCCAGTACTTC	CASSSSGTGEETQYF
TRBD1	TRBV6-2/TRBV6-3	TRBJ1-6	.	TGTGCCAGCAGTTACTCTGCAGGGGGCGCCGATAATTCACCCCTCCACTTT	CASSYSAGGADNSPLHF
.	TRBV21-1	TRBJ2-7	.	TGTGCCAGCAGCAAAGCGGAAGGAGCCTACGAGCAGTACTTC	CASSKAEGAYEQYF
.	TRBV12-3/TRBV12-4	TRBJ2-1	many	TGTGCCAGCAGTTTAGGTGAGGGGATCAAGTACAATGAGCAGTTCTTC	CASSLGEGIKYNEQFF
.	TRBV5-1	TRBJ2-7	.	TGCGCCAGCAGCTCCCGGGGTGCAAGGACCTACGAGCAGTACTTC	CASSSRGARTYEQYF
.	TRBV3-1	TRBJ2-5	.	TGTGCCAGCAGCAGCAGACAGCAAGAGACCCAGTACTTC	CASSSRQQETQYF
TRBD1	TRBV10-2	TRBJ2-3	.	TGCGCCAGCAGTGTACAGGGGCAGGGGGTTACGCAGTATTTT	CASSVQGQGVTQYF
.	TRBV29-1	TRBJ2-5	many	TGCAGCGTTGATAGCGGCGAGACCCAGTACTTC	CSVDSGETQYF
.	TRBV5-1	TRBJ2-1	many	TGCGCCAGCAGCTTGGACCGCCCCGGCATGCGGGTCTTC	CASSLDRPGMRVF
TRBD2	TRBV7-2	TRBJ2-7	.	TGTGCCAGCAGCCGAACTAGCGGGAGACACTACGAGCAGTACTTC	CASSRTSGRHYEQYF
.	TRBV10-3	TRBJ2-7	.	TGTGCCATCAGTTCTCCTGCAAGCTCCTACGAGCAGTACTTC	CAISSPASSYEQYF
.	TRBV20-1	TRBJ1-1	.	TGCAGTGCTGTACAGGGAAACACTGAAGCTTTCTTT	CSAVQGNTEAFF
.	TRBV20-1	TRBJ1-1	once	TGCAGTGCTAGAGATTTGGGGAGGGGCACTGAAGCTTTCTTT	CSARDLGRGTEAFF